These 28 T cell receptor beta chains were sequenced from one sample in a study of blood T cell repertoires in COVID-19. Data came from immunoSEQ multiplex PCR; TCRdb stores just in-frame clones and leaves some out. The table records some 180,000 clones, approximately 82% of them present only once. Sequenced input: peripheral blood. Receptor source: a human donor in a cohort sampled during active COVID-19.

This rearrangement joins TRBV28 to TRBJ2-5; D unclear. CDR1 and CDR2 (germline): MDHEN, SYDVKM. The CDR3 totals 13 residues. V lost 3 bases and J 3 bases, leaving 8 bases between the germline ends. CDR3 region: CASSFSVKETQYF. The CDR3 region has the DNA TGTGCCAGCAGTTTTTCGGTTAAAGAGACCCAGTACTTC.

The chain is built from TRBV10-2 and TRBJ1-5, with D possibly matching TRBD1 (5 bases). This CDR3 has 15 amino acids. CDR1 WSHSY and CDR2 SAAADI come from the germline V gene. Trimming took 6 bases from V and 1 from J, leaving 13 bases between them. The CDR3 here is CASSMQGSSNQPQHF. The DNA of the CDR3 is TGCGCCAGCAGCATGCAGGGATCAAGCAATCAGCCCCAGCATTTT.

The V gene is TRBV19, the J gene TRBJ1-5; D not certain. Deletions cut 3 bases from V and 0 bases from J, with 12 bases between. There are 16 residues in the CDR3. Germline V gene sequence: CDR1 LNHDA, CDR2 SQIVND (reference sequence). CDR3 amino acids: CASSIFFSGSNQPQHF. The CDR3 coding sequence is TGTGCCAGTAGTATTTTTTTCTCAGGTAGCAATCAGCCCCAGCATTTT.

This chain's CDR3 is CASSLRGQWENTEAFF. In DNA, the CDR3 is TGTGCCAGCAGCCTCAGGGGGCAATGGGAGAACACTGAAGCTTTCTTT. This chain links TRBV11-2 with TRBJ1-1, with 8 bases matching TRBD1. In germline, CDR1 is SGHAT, CDR2 FQNNGV. The CDR3 totals 16 residues. V lost 5 bases, J lost 1 base, and 9 bases stayed unmatched.

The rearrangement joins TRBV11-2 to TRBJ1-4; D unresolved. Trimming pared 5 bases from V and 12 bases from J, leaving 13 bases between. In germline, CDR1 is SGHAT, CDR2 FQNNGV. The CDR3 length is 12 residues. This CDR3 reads CASSGFERELFF. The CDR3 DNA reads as TGTGCCAGCAGCGGCTTTGAGAGGGAACTGTTTTTT.

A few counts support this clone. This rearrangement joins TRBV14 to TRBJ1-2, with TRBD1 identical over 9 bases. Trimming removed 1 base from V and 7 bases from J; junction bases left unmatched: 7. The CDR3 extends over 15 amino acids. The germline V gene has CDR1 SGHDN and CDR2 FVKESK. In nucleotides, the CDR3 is TGTGCCAGCAGCCAAGGAGGGACAGGGTTGATTGGCTACACCTTC. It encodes CASSQGGTGLIGYTF.

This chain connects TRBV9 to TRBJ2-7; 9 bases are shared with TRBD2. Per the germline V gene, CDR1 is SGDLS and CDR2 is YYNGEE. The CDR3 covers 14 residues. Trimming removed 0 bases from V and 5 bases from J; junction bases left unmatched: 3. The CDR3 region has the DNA TGTGCCAGCAGCGTAGCATGGACTAGCGACGAGCAGTACTTC. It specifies CASSVAWTSDEQYF.

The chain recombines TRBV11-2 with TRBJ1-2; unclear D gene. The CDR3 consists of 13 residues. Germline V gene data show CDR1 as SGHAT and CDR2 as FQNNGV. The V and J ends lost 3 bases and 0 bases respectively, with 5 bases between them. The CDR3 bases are TGTGCCAGCAGCTTGGGCGCTAACTATGGCTACACCTTC. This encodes CASSLGANYGYTF.

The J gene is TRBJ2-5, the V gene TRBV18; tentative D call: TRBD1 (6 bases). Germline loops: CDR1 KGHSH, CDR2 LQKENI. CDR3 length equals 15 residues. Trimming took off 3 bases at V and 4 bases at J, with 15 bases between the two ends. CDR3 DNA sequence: TGTGCCAGCTCACCCGCAGGACAGTATCGAGAGACCCAGTACTTC. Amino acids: CASSPAGQYRETQYF.

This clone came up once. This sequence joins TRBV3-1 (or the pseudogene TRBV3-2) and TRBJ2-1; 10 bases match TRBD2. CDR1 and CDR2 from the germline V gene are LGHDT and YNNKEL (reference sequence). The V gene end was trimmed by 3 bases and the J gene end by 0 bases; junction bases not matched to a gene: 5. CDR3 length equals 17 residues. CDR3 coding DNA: TGTGCCAGCAGCCATTATGCTAGCGGGAGCTCCTACAATGAGCAGTTCTTC. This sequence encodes CASSHYASGSSYNEQFF.

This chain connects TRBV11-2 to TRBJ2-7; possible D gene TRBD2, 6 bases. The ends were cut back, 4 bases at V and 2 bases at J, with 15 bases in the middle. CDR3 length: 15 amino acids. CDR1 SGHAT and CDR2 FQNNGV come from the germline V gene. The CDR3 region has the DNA TGTGCCAGCAGCTCCGGGACGGGGAGGACCTACGAGCAGTACTTC. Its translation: CASSSGTGRTYEQYF.

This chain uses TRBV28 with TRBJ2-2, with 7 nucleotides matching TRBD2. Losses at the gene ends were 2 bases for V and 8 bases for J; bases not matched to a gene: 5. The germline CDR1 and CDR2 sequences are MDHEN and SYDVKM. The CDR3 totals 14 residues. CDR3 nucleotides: TGTGCCAGCAGTTTAGGGACTATTGGGGGGGAGCTGTTTTTT. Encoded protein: CASSLGTIGGELFF.

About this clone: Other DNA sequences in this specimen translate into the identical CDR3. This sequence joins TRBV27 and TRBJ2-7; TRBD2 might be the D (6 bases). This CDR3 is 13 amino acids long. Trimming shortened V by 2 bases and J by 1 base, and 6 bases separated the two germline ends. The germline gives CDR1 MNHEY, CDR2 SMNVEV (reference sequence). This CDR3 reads CASSLGGSYEQYF. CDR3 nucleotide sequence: TGTGCCAGCAGTTTAGGGGGGTCCTACGAGCAGTACTTC.

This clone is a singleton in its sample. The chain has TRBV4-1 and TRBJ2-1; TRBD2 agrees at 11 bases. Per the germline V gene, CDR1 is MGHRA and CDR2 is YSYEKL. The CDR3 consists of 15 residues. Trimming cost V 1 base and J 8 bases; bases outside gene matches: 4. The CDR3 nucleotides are TGCGCCAGCAGCCAAGTTGGTAGCGGGAGGGATGAGCAGTTCTTC. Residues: CASSQVGSGRDEQFF.

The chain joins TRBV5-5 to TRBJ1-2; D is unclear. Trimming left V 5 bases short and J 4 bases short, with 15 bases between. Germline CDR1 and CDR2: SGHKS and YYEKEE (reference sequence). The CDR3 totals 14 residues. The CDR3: CASRYASGAYGYTF. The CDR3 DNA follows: TGTGCCAGCAGATATGCTAGTGGAGCCTATGGCTACACCTTC.

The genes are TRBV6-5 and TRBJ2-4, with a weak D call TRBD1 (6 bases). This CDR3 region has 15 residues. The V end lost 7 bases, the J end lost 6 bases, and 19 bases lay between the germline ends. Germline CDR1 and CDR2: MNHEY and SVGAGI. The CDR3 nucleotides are TGTGCCAGCACCAATTCCAGGGGCGTAGTAAACATTCAGTACTTC. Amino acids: CASTNSRGVVNIQYF.

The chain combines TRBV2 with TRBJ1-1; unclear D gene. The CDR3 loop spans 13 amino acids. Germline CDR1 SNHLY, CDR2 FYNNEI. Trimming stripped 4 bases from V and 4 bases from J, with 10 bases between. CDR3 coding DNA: TGTGCCAGCAGTGGGGAGGGAGGCACTGAAGCTTTCTTT. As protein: CASSGEGGTEAFF. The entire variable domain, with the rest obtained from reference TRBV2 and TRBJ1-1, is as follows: EPEVTQTPSHQVTQMGQEVILRCVPISNHLYFYWYRQILGQKVEFLVSFYNNEISEKSEIFDDQFSVERPDGSNFTLKIRSTKLEDSAMYFCASSGEGGTEAFFGQGTRLTVV.

In DNA form, the CDR3 reads TGTGCCAGCAGTCAAGTGAGAGGGGCGGGAGGGCCTTTTGAGCAGTTCTTC. This sequence encodes CASSQVRGAGGPFEQFF. The genes are TRBV28 and TRBJ2-1; TRBD2 matches 9 bases. V trimming: 5 bases; J trimming: 9 bases; junction bases outside the gene matches: 17. The V gene's germline CDR1 is MDHEN and CDR2 SYDVKM. The CDR3 is 17 residues long.

In nucleotides, the CDR3 is TGTGCCAGCAGTTTAGGAGGGGCTCCCTCTGGAAACACCATATATTTT. Amino acids: CASSLGGAPSGNTIYF. V gene TRBV28 combines with J gene TRBJ1-3; possibly TRBD1 for D (5 bases). The CDR3 spans 16 residues. V was shortened by 2 bases and J by 0 bases, with 11 bases between the two germline ends. Looked up from germline, CDR1 is MDHEN and CDR2 is SYDVKM. The whole variable domain, filled in from reference TRBV28 and TRBJ1-3, reads DVKVTQSSRYLVKRTGEKVFLECVQDMDHENMFWYRQDPGLGLRLIYFSYDVKMKEKGDIPEGYSVSREKKERFSLILESASTNQTSMYLCASSLGGAPSGNTIYFGEGSWLTVV.

CDR3 amino acids: CASSPLGLAIYF. The DNA of the CDR3 is TGCGCCAGCAGCCCCCTGGGACTCGCGATATATTTT. The chain links TRBV4-1 to TRBJ1-3; the D gene is possibly TRBD1 (5 bases). In germline, CDR1 is MGHRA, CDR2 YSYEKL. Between the trimmed V and J ends, which lost 4 bases and 13 bases, there was a span of 14 bases. CDR3 length equals 12 residues.

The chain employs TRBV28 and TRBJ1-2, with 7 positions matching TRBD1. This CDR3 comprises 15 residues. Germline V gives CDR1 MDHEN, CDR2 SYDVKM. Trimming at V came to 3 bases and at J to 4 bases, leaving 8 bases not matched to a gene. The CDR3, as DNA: TGTGCCAGCAGTTTCACCAAAGACAGGGCCTATGGCTACACCTTC. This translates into CASSFTKDRAYGYTF.

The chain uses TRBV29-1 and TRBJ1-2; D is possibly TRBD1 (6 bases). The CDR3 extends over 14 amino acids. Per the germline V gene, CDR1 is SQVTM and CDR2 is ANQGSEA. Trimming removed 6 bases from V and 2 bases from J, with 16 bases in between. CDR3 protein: CSVANRERNYGYTF. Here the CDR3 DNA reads TGCAGCGTAGCAAACAGGGAAAGGAACTATGGCTACACCTTC.

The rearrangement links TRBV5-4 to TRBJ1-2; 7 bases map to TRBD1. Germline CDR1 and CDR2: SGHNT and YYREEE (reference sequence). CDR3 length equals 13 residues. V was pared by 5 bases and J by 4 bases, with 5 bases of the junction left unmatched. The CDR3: CASRGGTAYGYTF. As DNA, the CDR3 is TGTGCCAGCAGGGGCGGGACAGCCTATGGCTACACCTTC.

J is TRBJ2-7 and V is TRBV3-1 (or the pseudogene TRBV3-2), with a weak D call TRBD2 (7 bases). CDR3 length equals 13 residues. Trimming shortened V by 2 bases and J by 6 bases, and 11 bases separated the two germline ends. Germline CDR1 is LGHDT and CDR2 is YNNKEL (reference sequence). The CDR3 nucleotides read TGTGCCAGCAGCCAATTCCGGGGGGCCGAGCAGTACTTC. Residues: CASSQFRGAEQYF.

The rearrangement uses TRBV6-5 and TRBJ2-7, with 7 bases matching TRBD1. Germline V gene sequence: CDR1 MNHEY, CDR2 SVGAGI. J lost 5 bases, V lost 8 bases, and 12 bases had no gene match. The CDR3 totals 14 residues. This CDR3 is CASGATGRRNEQYF. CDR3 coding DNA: TGTGCCAGCGGGGCGACAGGGCGGAGGAACGAGCAGTACTTC.

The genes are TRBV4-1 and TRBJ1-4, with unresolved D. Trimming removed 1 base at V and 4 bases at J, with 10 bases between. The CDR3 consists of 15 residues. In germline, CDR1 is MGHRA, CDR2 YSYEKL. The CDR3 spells CASSQGGRGNEKLFF. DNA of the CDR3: TGCGCCAGCAGCCAAGGCGGGCGGGGTAATGAAAAACTGTTTTTT.

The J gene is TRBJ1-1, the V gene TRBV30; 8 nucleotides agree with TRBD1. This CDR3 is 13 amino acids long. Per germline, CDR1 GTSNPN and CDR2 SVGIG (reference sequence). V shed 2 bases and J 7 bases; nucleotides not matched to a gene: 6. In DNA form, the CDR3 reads TGTGCCTGGAGTACACGGACAGGGAATGAAGCTTTCTTT. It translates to CAWSTRTGNEAFF.

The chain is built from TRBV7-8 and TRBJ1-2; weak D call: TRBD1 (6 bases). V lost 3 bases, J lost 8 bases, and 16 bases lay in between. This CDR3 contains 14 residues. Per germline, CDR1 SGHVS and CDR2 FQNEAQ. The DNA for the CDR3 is TGTGCCAGCAGCTTTTCTCAACAGGGCGGGGGCTACACCTTC. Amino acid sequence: CASSFSQQGGGYTF.